A selection of T cell receptor beta chains follows, all from one sample in a study of patients and donors after allogeneic stem cell transplantation. TCRdb itself ran the RT-PCR reads through MiXCR, one entry per CDR3 protein. The sample shows about 160,000 distinct CDR3 sequences, 24% of them seen only once. The sample taken for sequencing was blood, either unsorted or a sorted T cell fraction (not recorded which). These receptors were collected from a human donor who was either an allogeneic HSCT recipient or a stem cell or donor lymphocyte infusion donor (not recorded which). It is not recorded whose cells these are; they may come from a transplant donor. CDR3s include the opening cysteine and the closing phenylalanine or tryptophan. Some rows mark clone size as missing; the rest say once, few, many or name a class of expanded clone.

few | TRBV5-1 | CASSLAAETQYF
once | TRBV5-6 | CASSFGVLRVIGGYTF
NA | TRBV20-1 | CSATHPTEAFF
NA | TRBV6-5 | CASSPPGHGEQYF
NA | TRBV12-3/TRBV12-4 | CASTPAGGYNEQFF
few | TRBV18 | CASSPGPAYGYTF
NA | TRBV20-1 | CSARIRDSSYEQYF
once | TRBV9 | CASSETPGRHNSPLHF
few | TRBV20-1 | CSARPTWNTEAFF
many | TRBV18 | CASSPPGTYEQYF
NA | TRBV20-1 | CSARDLASTGELFF
NA | TRBV7-9 | CASSSTSLGRPDTQYF
NA | TRBV7-9 | CASSLSPGSGNTIYF
many | TRBV21-1 | CASSTRGGGTEAFF
few | TRBV10-3 | CAISGSGREETQYF
NA | TRBV4-1 | CASSPHQQGYYEQYF
NA | TRBV18 | CASSPGQGSSPLHF
few | TRBV20-1 | CSARPGTGDTEAFF
NA | TRBV10-3 | CAISEGLAGIETQYF
NA | TRBV18 | CASSPLESLTGYGYTF
NA | TRBV3-1 | CASSRVSGPYEQYF
NA | TRBV3-1 | CASSQDWAQGDLRTGELFF
NA | TRBV6-6 | CASSRPKEGSTDTQYF
few | TRBV3-1 | CASSPFGPSGGRSSYEQYF
few | TRBV9 | CASSDRGTEATNEKLFF
NA | TRBV10-3 | CAISPGQRETQYF
NA | TRBV12-3/TRBV12-4 | CASSFPGNQPQHF
many | TRBV3-1 | CASSQGGSTEAFF
NA | TRBV3-1 | CASSHHWTRGNEQFF
few | TRBV12-5 | CASGLEVNTEAFF
NA | TRBV12-3/TRBV12-4 | CASSLQAGEQFF
NA | TRBV5-1 | CASSLEGAPDIGYTF
NA | TRBV5-1 | CASSLGGPHGAFF
NA | TRBV28 | CASSTGQPFNQPQHF
NA | TRBV27 | CASSSERGYTGELFF
few | TRBV5-1 | CASSLWLSNTGELFF
NA | TRBV24-1 | CATSDRTGIPGELFF
NA | TRBV12-3/TRBV12-4 | CASLIRMNTEAFF
few | TRBV7-2 | CASSLTGWSGDSPLHF
few | TRBV3-1 | CASSQGPSGARSPLHF
few | TRBV12-3/TRBV12-4 | CASSLEARTNTEAFF
NA | TRBV12-3/TRBV12-4 | CASSHSGRALLDF
NA | TRBV10-3 | CAISSVGNQPQHF
NA | TRBV6-2/TRBV6-3 | CASSDGTSGRVLRETQYF
few | TRBV12-3/TRBV12-4 | CASSPGTSNEQFF
NA | TRBV20-1 | CSATQGPKGFPEAFF
many | TRBV20-1 | CSAHPTGRIEKLFF
NA | TRBV7-2 | CASSISLRTKNIQYF
NA | TRBV5-1 | CASSPTPDRYQETQYF
NA | TRBV5-1 | CASSLQGWYTEAFF
NA | TRBV28 | CASSPQGWYSTGELFF
many | TRBV12-3/TRBV12-4 | CASSFGDEAFF
NA | TRBV6-5 | CASSYDEGRYEQFF
NA | TRBV20-1 | CSARVPGRSNSPLHF
NA | TRBV3-1 | CASSLKFVGTEAFF
NA | TRBV7-2 | CASTLADTQYF
many | TRBV29-1 | CSVFGVKITEAFF